This TCR beta chain was recovered during a study of T-cell memory formation after mild COVID-19. Germline-derived CDR1 and CDR2 are SQVTM and ANQGSEA. CDR3 length equals 11 residues. V was cut by 6 bases and J by 7 bases, with 12 bases left in between. A single record per CDR3 protein comes from TCRdb applying MiXCR to the 5' RACE reads. Altogether about 560,000 distinct CDR3 sequences are present, about 20% being singletons, with the ten largest covering under 8.5%. The receptor was derived from an adult woman who had mild COVID-19 (a few samples of this study predate the infection). Cell type and time point are not known. The chain carries TRBV29-1 and TRBJ2-5; TRBD2 is a possible D gene (6 bases). The sequenced sample consisted of PBMCs or a T cell subset sorted from them (not recorded which). DNA for the CDR3: TGCAGCGTCGATCTCGGGGGGACCCAGTACTTC. Encoded protein: CSVDLGGTQYF.